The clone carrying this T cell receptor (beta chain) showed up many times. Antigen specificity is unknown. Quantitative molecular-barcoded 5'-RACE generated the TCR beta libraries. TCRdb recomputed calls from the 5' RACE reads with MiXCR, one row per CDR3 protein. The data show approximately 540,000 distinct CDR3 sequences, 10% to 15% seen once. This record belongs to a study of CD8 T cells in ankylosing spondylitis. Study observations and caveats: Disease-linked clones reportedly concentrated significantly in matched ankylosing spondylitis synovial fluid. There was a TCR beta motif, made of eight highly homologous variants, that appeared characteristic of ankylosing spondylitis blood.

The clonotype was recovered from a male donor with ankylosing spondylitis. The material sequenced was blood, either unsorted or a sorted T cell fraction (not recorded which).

Here the CDR3 reads CASSLRGFSAYEQYV. The DNA for the CDR3 is TGTGCCAGCAGTTTAAGGGGGTTCAGTGCCTACGAGCAGTACGTC. The chain has TRBV27 and TRBJ2-7, with D perhaps TRBD1 (6 bases). Germline V gives CDR1 MNHEY, CDR2 SMNVEV (reference sequence). This CDR3 is built from 15 residues. Trimming took off 2 bases at V and 2 bases at J, with 13 bases between the two ends.